The present entry profiles one T cell receptor beta chain with its context. What it recognizes is unknown. The entry originates in a study of T-cell memory formation after mild COVID-19. In the study overall: TCR clusters mostly belonged to single donors.

General study results and limits: Nothing showed for sure that second-wave clones peaking on day 37 were SARS-CoV-2 specific. CD4+ contracting clones lay mainly in CM and EM, CD8+ ones in EMRA.

TCRdb re-called the 5' RACE reads with MiXCR, one entry per CDR3 protein. In the table there are hundreds of thousands of distinct CDR3 sequences, 20% of which are singletons. Germline V gene lookup returns CDR1 SQVTM and CDR2 ANQGSEA. Trimming removed 0 bases at V and 2 bases at J, with 8 bases between. The CDR3 has 13 amino acids. The sample taken for sequencing was PBMCs or a T cell subset sorted from them (not recorded which). This TCR was sampled from an adult woman who had mild COVID-19 (a few samples of this study predate the infection). Cell type and time point are not known. This chain joins TRBV29-1 and TRBJ2-7; possibly TRBD2 for D (5 bases). The CDR3 nucleotides are TGCAGCGTTGAAGAATCCGGGGCCTACGAGCAGTACTTC. Translating it yields CSVEESGAYEQYF.